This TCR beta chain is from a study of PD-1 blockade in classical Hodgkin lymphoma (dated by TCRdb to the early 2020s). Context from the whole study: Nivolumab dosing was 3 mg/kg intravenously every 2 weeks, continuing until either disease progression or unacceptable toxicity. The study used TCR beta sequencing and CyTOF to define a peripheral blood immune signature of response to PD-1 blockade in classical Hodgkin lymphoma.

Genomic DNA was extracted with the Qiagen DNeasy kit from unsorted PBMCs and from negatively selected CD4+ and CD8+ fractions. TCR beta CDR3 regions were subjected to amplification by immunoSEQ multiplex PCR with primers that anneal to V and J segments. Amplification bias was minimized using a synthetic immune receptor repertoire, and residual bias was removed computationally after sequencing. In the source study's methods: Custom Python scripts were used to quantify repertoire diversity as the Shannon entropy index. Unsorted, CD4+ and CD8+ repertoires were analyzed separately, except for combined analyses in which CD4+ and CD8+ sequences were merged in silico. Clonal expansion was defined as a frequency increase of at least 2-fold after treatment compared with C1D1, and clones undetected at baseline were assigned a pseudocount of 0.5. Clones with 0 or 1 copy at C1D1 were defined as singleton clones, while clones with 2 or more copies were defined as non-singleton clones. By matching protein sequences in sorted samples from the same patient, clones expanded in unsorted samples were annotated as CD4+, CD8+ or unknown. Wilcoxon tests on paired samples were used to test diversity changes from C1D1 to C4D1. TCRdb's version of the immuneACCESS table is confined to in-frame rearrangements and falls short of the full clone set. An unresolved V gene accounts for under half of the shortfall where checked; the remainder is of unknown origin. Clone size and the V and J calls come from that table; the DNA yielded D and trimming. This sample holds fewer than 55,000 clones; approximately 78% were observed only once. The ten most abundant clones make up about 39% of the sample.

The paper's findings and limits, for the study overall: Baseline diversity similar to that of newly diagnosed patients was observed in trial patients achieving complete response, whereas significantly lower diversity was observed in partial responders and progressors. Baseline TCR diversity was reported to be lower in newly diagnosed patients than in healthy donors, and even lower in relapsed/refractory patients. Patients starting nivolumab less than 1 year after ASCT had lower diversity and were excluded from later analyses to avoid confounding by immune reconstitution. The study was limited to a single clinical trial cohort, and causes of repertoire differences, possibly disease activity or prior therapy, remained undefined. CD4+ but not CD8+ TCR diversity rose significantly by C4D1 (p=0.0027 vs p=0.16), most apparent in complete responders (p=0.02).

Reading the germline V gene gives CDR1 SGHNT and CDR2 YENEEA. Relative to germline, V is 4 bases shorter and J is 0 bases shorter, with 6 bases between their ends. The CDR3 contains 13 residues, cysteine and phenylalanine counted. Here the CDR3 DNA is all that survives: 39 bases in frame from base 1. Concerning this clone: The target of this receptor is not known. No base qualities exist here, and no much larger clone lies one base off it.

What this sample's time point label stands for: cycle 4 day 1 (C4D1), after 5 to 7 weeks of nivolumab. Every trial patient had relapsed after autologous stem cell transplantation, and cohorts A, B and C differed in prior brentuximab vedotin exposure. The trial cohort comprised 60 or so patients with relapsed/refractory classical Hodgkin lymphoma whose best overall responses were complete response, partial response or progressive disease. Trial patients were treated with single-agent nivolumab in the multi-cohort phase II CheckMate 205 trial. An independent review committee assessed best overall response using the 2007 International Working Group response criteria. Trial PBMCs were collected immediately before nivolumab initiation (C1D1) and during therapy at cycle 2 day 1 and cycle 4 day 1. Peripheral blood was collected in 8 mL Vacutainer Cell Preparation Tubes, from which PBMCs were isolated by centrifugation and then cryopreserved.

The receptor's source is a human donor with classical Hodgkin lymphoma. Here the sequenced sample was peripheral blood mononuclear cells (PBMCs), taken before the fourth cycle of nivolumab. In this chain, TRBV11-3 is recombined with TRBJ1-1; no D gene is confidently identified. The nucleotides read TGTGCCAGCAGCTCCACAGTGAACACTGAAGCTTTCTTT. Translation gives CASSSTVNTEAFF.